These T cell receptor beta chains were read from a single sample in a study of cytomegalovirus exposure and HLA in healthy donors. Using immunoSEQ multiplex PCR, the repertoire was profiled, and TCRdb retains in-frame clones only, with some absent. The data show 110,000 to 150,000 clones, 76% seen once. Sequenced input: PBMCs. The receptors stem from a woman between 40 and 50 years old in good health and CMV-seronegative. Each CDR3 is given with its conserved first and last residue.

>TRBJ1-1|TRBV19
CASSMSQGANTEAFF
>TRBJ1-5|TRBV5-1
CASSLAAGGAQPQHF
>TRBJ2-5|TRBV4-1
CASSPINPTRQGPSWETQYF
>TRBJ2-5|TRBV28
CASSSLPRLQETQYF
>TRBJ2-7|TRBV4-1
CASSSLGTASYEQYF
>TRBJ2-1|TRBV6-1
CASSERAGEQFF
>TRBJ1-5|TRBV2
CASSYGQGDGQPQHF
>TRBJ2-3|TRBV2
CASSPADTQYF
>TRBJ1-4|TRBV7-6
CASSLARQTNEKLFF
>TRBJ1-6|TRBV6-1
CASSATEGFSSPLHF